This T cell receptor beta chain was captured in a study of identical twins listed by TCRdb under 2016. In terms of the full investigation: To test whether fetal clonotypes persist, the study used deep sequencing on TCR alpha and beta repertoires from monozygotic twins, unrelated adults of various ages, and cord blood. To rule out contamination, the twin experiments were replicated at different times with different library preparation protocols. Study-wide conclusions, independent of this receptor: Recombination models systematically underestimated out-of-frame TCR alpha sharing in monozygotic twins but agreed with sharing between unrelated individuals. Excess twin sharing in beta out-of-frame sequences was weaker because fewer shared sequences lowered the signal-to-noise ratio. Because the same donors could not be followed over many years, conclusions were based on cross-sectional statistical analysis. Fewer insertions were carried by abundant cord blood beta clonotypes; a weaker similar trend was observed in young adult naive repertoires, while no such trend was observed in memory repertoires. Compared with coincidental sharing between unrelated individuals, out-of-frame TCR alpha sequences shared between twins showed an excess of sequences with low generation probability. Invariant T cells such as MAIT and iNKT could partly confound zero-insertion analyses, although diverse VJ usage argued against such confounding for most clonotypes.

Every donor was a healthy Caucasian. The twin cohort consisted of three pairs of female monozygotic twins, all aged about 18 to 29 years. Peripheral blood mononuclear cells were the source from which RNA for the TCR libraries was isolated. This clonotype was counted many times. This receptor's antigen is unknown. It has no much larger one-base neighbor in the sample; base qualities were not kept. For CDR1 and CDR2, the germline V gene lists SGHAT and FQNNGV. V loses 0 bases, J loses 3 bases, and the germline ends lie 9 bases apart. From cysteine to phenylalanine, the CDR3 is 14 amino acids long. The DNA shown is the 42-base CDR3, in frame from base 1. The method was 5' RACE. Instrument on record: Illumina HiSeq 2000. Template switching added a universal primer binding site, and the final cDNA carried a unique molecular identifier that allowed TCR cDNA molecules to be counted accurately. First-strand cDNA for TCR alpha and beta chains was synthesized from specific primers in the conserved constant-segment region. To control for contamination, every cDNA library carried two barcodes: a SMART-Mk sample barcode plus Illumina barcodes. TruSeq adapter sequences and Illumina sample barcodes were added in two successive PCR steps. The Illumina HiSeq platform was used with custom primers to sequence TCR alpha and beta cDNA libraries. In the paper's pipeline: Raw reads were processed with MiGEC to extract unique molecular identifiers, and MiXCR was used to determine CDR3 positions. Recombination models were inferred per individual with the repgenHMM and IGoR tools using an EM algorithm. Shared clonotypes were analyzed with the tcR package in R, and sharing was normalized by the product of cloneset sizes. To study raw recombination free of thymic and clonal selection effects, out-of-frame nonproductive sequences were analyzed. TCRdb redid the processing of the public reads, applying fastp at Q25 and MiXCR, and retained in-frame beta chains. A single entry per CDR3 protein holds the most common genes and DNA from its merged rows. None of the V and J calls come from the authors' own analysis; TCRdb made them. The sample includes some 590,000 distinct CDR3 sequences, with more than 9% observed a single time. The biggest ten clones account for roughly 3% of the sample.

These records were also assigned to another study, of yellow fever vaccine responses in identical twins. That second publication adds: According to the authors, in identical twins the way T cells responded to vaccination appeared partly convergent and partly personalized. Focusing on identical twins, the study followed the T cell clones that responded to the vaccine, and did so with precision.

The sequence links TRBV11-2 to TRBJ2-7; tentative D gene TRBD2, with 6 bases matching. The receptor was derived from a woman aged 18-29 years in good health. Sequencing input: PBMCs. Here is the DNA: TGTGCCAGCAGCTTAGAGGGACTTAGCTACGAGCAGTACTTC. The encoded protein is CASSLEGLSYEQYF.